This T cell receptor beta chain came from a study of T cell responses to AZD1222 COVID-19 vaccine. This clone was seen a single time. TCRdb's copy holds only in-frame clones and misses some; the assay was immunoSEQ multiplex PCR. The table records 150,000 to 200,000 clones, 80% to 95% of them present only once. Trimming shortened V by 3 bases and J by 5 bases, and 14 bases separated the two germline ends. This CDR3 contains 14 residues. From germline, CDR1 is ENHRY and CDR2 SYGVKD. The clonotype was recovered from an adult in good health. This material consisted of peripheral blood, taken on day 0 of AZD1222 vaccination. The genes are TRBV10-3 and TRBJ2-7, with D perhaps matching TRBD1 (7 bases). CDR3 nucleotide sequence: TGTGCCATCAGTGATCGCGGGACAGAGAACGAGCAGTACTTC. Residues: CAISDRGTENEQYF.